This TCR beta chain was documented in a study of Graves' ophthalmopathy and Graves' hyperthyroidism. For the study at large: Samples of peripheral blood were obtained at initial diagnosis, prior to treatment of any kind.

Amplifying from RNA transcripts, the study obtained TCR beta CDR3 regions. The first-round RT-PCR employed HTBI primers together with the Qiagen OneStep RT-PCR kit. A multiplex PCR was then performed as the second round. TCRdb ran MiXCR on the multiplex PCR reads and lists one entry per CDR3 protein. Among some 25,000 distinct CDR3 sequences listed, 45% to 60% were seen once. This clonotype was counted between two and nine times. Eligible hyperthyroidism cases comprised new diagnoses of under 2 months' duration in individuals aged 18 to 65. Orbital computed tomography, together with clinical symptoms, serum thyroxine, TRAb and thyroid ultrasound, was used for diagnosis. What was sequenced was peripheral blood. The source is an adult woman with stable Graves' hyperthyroidism.

This CDR3 is CASSGGGEQYF. In DNA form, the CDR3 reads TGTGCCAGCAGTGGAGGAGGCGAGCAGTACTTC. The chain joins TRBV25-1 to TRBJ2-7, with D perhaps matching TRBD2 (5 bases). Germline values: CDR1 MGHDK, CDR2 SYGVNS. Trimming left V 4 bases short and J 6 bases short, with 7 bases between. This CDR3 comprises 11 residues.